These 32 T cell receptor beta chains originate from one sample sequenced in a study of CD8 T cells in ankylosing spondylitis. Whole-study findings and limits: Made up of about eight highly homologous variants, a TCR beta motif appeared characteristic of ankylosing spondylitis blood.

TCRdb used MiXCR to reprocess the 5' RACE reads, holding one entry per CDR3 protein. The table includes roughly 490,000 distinct CDR3 sequences, approximately 5% detected once. Antigen specificity for these receptors is unknown. The specimen was blood, either unsorted or a sorted T cell fraction (not recorded which). The receptors originated from a male donor with ankylosing spondylitis.

There are many counts of this clonotype. V is TRBV5-6 and J is TRBJ1-2; D is unresolved. Germline V gene lookup returns CDR1 SGHDT and CDR2 YYEEEE. The CDR3 sequence is 13 residues long. With 1 base removed from V and 5 bases from J, the gap between germline ends came to 9 bases. The chain's CDR3 is CASSLFGPYGYTF. In nucleotides, the CDR3 is TGTGCCAGCAGCTTGTTCGGCCCTTATGGCTACACCTTC.

This clonotype occurred many times. V and J are TRBV11-2 and TRBJ2-1, with D perhaps TRBD1 (6 bases). The germline V and J ends were trimmed by 8 bases and 0 bases, with 11 bases remaining between them. Germline CDR1 SGHAT, CDR2 FQNNGV. The CDR3 is 14 amino acids. The CDR3 protein is CASQGHSSYNEQFF. DNA for the CDR3: TGTGCCAGCCAGGGGCATAGCTCCTACAATGAGCAGTTCTTC.

The J gene is TRBJ2-1, the V gene TRBV4-1; TRBD2 aligns across 11 bases. The CDR3 has 16 residues. Germline V gene data show CDR1 as MGHRA and CDR2 as YSYEKL. V shed 1 base, J shed 7 bases, and the junction held 6 bases outside the gene matches. The CDR3 DNA reads as TGCGCCAGCAGCCAAGCTCTAGCGGGAGGCTGGAATGAGCAGTTCTTC. It translates to CASSQALAGGWNEQFF.

This clonotype was seen repeatedly, ten times or more. The chain is built from TRBV7-9 and TRBJ2-5; D possibly uses TRBD1 or TRBD2 (5 bases each). CDR1 SEHNR and CDR2 FQNEAQ come from the germline V gene (reference sequence). The germline V and J ends were trimmed by 2 bases and 4 bases, with 11 bases remaining between them. The CDR3 contains 14 residues. This CDR3 is CASSLMVGTETQYF. The DNA of the CDR3 is TGTGCCAGCAGCTTAATGGTAGGGACAGAGACCCAGTACTTC.

The sample holds many counts of this clonotype. This chain connects TRBV10-2 to TRBJ1-5; no firm D call. Germline-derived CDR1 and CDR2 are WSHSY and SAAADI. The V gene lost 3 bases and the J gene lost 3 bases, with 6 bases spanning the gap. The CDR3 totals 13 residues. The CDR3 bases are TGCGCCAGCAGTGAAACATCCAATCAGCCCCAGCATTTT. Amino acid sequence: CASSETSNQPQHF.

This clonotype was picked up many times. V gene TRBV7-8 combines with J gene TRBJ1-4, with D possibly TRBD1 on 5 matching bases. With 5 bases removed from V and 4 bases from J, the gap between germline ends came to 14 bases. Germline lookup yields CDR1 SGHVS and CDR2 FQNEAQ. The CDR3 consists of 15 residues. CDR3 DNA: TGTGCCAGCAGCGTACGGGACGGAAGTAATGAAAAACTGTTTTTT. This encodes CASSVRDGSNEKLFF.

This clonotype was picked up many times. The chain recombines TRBV2 with TRBJ2-1, with D possibly TRBD1 on 6 matching bases. Germline V lookup: CDR1 SNHLY, CDR2 FYNNEI. This CDR3 has 15 residues. Trimming removed 4 bases at V and 9 bases at J, with 19 bases between. The CDR3, as DNA: TGTGCCAGCAGTGTTCAGGGGAAGGAGTGGAGTGAGCAGTTCTTC. Protein product: CASSVQGKEWSEQFF.

This clonotype was counted only a few times. This CDR3 is CASSSYRAPGPESSSTDTQYF. CDR3 nucleotides: TGTGCCAGCAGCTCATATAGGGCGCCCGGGCCCGAATCTTCTAGCACAGATACGCAGTATTTT. The J gene is TRBJ2-3, the V gene TRBV11-1; D not certain. The CDR3 runs 21 residues. V dropped 4 bases and J dropped 0 bases, with 29 bases sitting between them. The V gene's germline CDR1 is SGHAT and CDR2 FQDESV (reference sequence). The complete variable domain, with remaining parts taken from reference TRBV11-1 and TRBJ2-3, reads EAEVAQSPRYKITEKSQAVAFWCDPISGHATLYWYRQILGQGPELLVQFQDESVVDDSQLPKDRFSAERLKGVDSTLKIQPAELGDSAMYLCASSSYRAPGPESSSTDTQYFGPGTRLTVL.

This clonotype was recorded many times. The V call is TRBV5-1, the J call TRBJ1-5; D is perhaps TRBD1 (6 bases). Trimming took off 0 bases at V and 2 bases at J, with 9 bases between the two ends. Germline V gives CDR1 SGHRS, CDR2 YFSETQ. CDR3 length: 15 amino acids. The CDR3 DNA reads TGCGCCAGCAGCTTGGCTCCAGGGGGCAATCAGCCCCAGCATTTT. It specifies CASSLAPGGNQPQHF.

At least ten counts were recorded for this clonotype. This sequence joins TRBV7-9 and TRBJ1-5, with 7 bases fitting TRBD1. V shed 5 bases, J shed 7 bases, and the junction held 5 bases outside the gene matches. The CDR3 contains 13 residues. In germline, CDR1 is SEHNR, CDR2 FQNEAQ (reference sequence). This chain's CDR3 is CASSPGTAQPQHF. DNA for the CDR3: TGTGCCAGCAGCCCAGGGACAGCCCAGCCCCAGCATTTT. The whole variable domain, remainder taken from reference TRBV7-9 and TRBJ1-5, is DTGVSQNPRHKITKRGQNVTFRCDPISEHNRLYWYRQTLGQGPEFLTYFQNEAQLEKSRLLSDRFSAERPKGSFSTLEIQRTEQGDSAMYLCASSPGTAQPQHFGDGTRLSIL.

In its sample, this clonotype was seen many times. The V gene is TRBV4-2, the J gene TRBJ2-7; D uncertain. Trimming cost V 1 base and J 0 bases, with 7 bases left between them. CDR1 and CDR2 (germline): LGHNA, YNFKEQ. The CDR3 is 14 residues long. CDR3 sequence reads: CASSQGDDSYEQYF. The CDR3 bases are TGTGCCAGCAGCCAAGGCGACGACTCCTACGAGCAGTACTTC.

The sample holds many counts of this clonotype. The chain links TRBV7-2 to TRBJ1-6, with D maybe TRBD1 (5 bases). Deletions cut 7 bases from V and 10 bases from J, with 14 bases between. The CDR3 spans 13 residues. Germline V lookup: CDR1 SGHTA, CDR2 FQGNSA. For the CDR3, the DNA is TGTGCCAGCAAGGCAGGGCGGAGCTCACCCCTCCACTTT. Amino acids: CASKAGRSSPLHF.

This clonotype was recorded many times. V and J are TRBV10-3 and TRBJ2-3; 11 bases match TRBD2. The CDR3 is 16 residues long. The V gene's germline CDR1 is ENHRY and CDR2 SYGVKD. Trimming cost V 3 bases and J 5 bases; bases outside gene matches: 7. CDR3 loop: CAISERLAGGEDTQYF. For the CDR3, the DNA is TGTGCCATCAGTGAAAGGCTAGCGGGAGGAGAAGATACGCAGTATTTT.

In this sample, this clonotype turned up a few times. The genes are TRBV6-2 or TRBV6-3 and TRBJ2-7; D is uncertain. The V gene lost 5 bases and the J gene lost 4 bases, with 12 bases spanning the gap. Germline loops: CDR1 MNHEY, CDR2 SVGEGT. The CDR3 covers 13 residues. CDR3 in amino acids: CASSQTGPYEQYF. The CDR3 region has the DNA TGTGCCAGCAGTCAAACTGGACCGTACGAGCAGTACTTC.

This clonotype was counted many times. CDR3 sequence: CASSQGREELYEQYF. CDR3 DNA sequence: TGCGCCAGCAGCCAAGGGCGGGAGGAACTCTACGAGCAGTACTTC. The genes are TRBV4-1 and TRBJ2-7; TRBD2 matches 8 bases. Trimming took 1 base from V and 3 from J; bases not matched to a gene: 5. This CDR3 has 15 amino acids. Per germline, CDR1 MGHRA and CDR2 YSYEKL.

At least ten counts were recorded for this clonotype. CDR3: CSARSLGQGGTGELFF. The CDR3 DNA reads TGCAGTGCTAGAAGTTTAGGGCAGGGCGGGACCGGGGAGCTGTTTTTT. This chain connects TRBV20-1 to TRBJ2-2; D may correspond to TRBD1 or TRBD2 (5 bases each). The CDR3 is made up of 16 amino acids. The V and J ends lost 2 bases and 5 bases respectively, with 18 bases between them. CDR1 and CDR2 from the germline V gene are DFQATT and SNEGSKA (reference sequence).

There are many counts of this clonotype. The chain joins TRBV12-3 or TRBV12-4 to TRBJ2-5; D remains unclear. V gave up 0 bases and J gave up 9 bases, with 17 bases separating them. The CDR3 covers 15 residues. The DNA for the CDR3 is TGTGCCAGCAGTTTAGCGCTCGGACCGCCGATGGCCCAGTACTTC. Its protein is CASSLALGPPMAQYF.

This clonotype was recorded many times. The gene calls are TRBV7-2 and TRBJ2-7; D not certain. V shed 5 bases and J shed 0 bases, with 8 bases lying between them. This CDR3 region has 13 residues. Germline lookup yields CDR1 SGHTA and CDR2 FQGNSA. DNA of the CDR3: TGTGCCAGCAGCCTTCTACCCTCCTACGAGCAGTACTTC. As protein: CASSLLPSYEQYF.

This clonotype came up a few times. This rearrangement joins TRBV20-1 to TRBJ2-1; maybe TRBD2 (5 bases). Trimming took off 0 bases at V and 6 bases at J, with 12 bases between the two ends. The germline gives CDR1 DFQATT, CDR2 SNEGSKA (reference sequence). The CDR3 contains 14 residues. CDR3 nucleotide sequence: TGCAGTGCTAGAGACCAGGACTTTCCCAATGAGCAGTTCTTC. It codes for CSARDQDFPNEQFF.

Notes on this clonotype: Germline is not matched at one junction end, which may reflect a read error. The chain carries TRBV4-1 and TRBJ2-7; 7 bases fit TRBD2. The CDR3 contains 16 residues. Per the germline V gene, CDR1 is MGHRA and CDR2 is YSYEKL. The CDR3 protein is CASSPGLRGSEYEQYF. As DNA, the CDR3 is TGTGCCAGCAGCCCCGGGCTCCGCGGGAGTGAGTACGAGCAGTACTTC.

The chain has TRBV11-1 and TRBJ2-1, with D perhaps assigned TRBD1 or TRBD2 (5 bases each). CDR1 and CDR2 (germline): SGHAT, FQDESV (reference sequence). V lost 1 base and J lost 6, with 13 bases in between. The CDR3 totals 15 residues. CDR3 in amino acids: CASSLEAGRRNEQFF. In DNA, the CDR3 is TGTGCCAGCAGCTTAGAGGCAGGGAGACGCAATGAGCAGTTCTTC.

This clonotype was found many times. The chain uses TRBV20-1 and TRBJ2-3, with TRBD1 matching 10 bases. CDR1 and CDR2 (germline): DFQATT, SNEGSKA (reference sequence). The CDR3 consists of 13 residues. The trim removed 4 bases at V and 4 bases at J, leaving 2 bases unmatched. The CDR3 region has the DNA TGCAGTGCTAAGGGACAGGGGCCAGATACGCAGTATTTT. Its translation: CSAKGQGPDTQYF.

At least ten counts were recorded for this clonotype. This chain links TRBV27 with TRBJ1-5, with D unclear. Germline V CDR1 and CDR2: MNHEY, SMNVEV (reference sequence). Trimming left V 5 bases short and J 0 bases short, with 11 bases between. This CDR3 comprises 15 residues. CDR3 bases: TGTGCCAGCAGTCCCTCCATTTATAGCAATCAGCCCCAGCATTTT. This codes for CASSPSIYSNQPQHF.

This clonotype was counted ten times or more. CDR3 amino acids: CASRPGTTQYEQYF. In DNA, the CDR3 is TGCGCCAGCCGCCCCGGGACAACACAGTACGAGCAGTACTTC. The V call is TRBV5-1, the J call TRBJ2-7; maybe TRBD1 (6 bases). Germline CDR1 SGHRS, CDR2 YFSETQ. The ends were cut back, 7 bases at V and 4 bases at J, with 18 bases in the middle. The CDR3 totals 14 residues.

This clonotype came up many times. The chain uses TRBV5-1 and TRBJ2-1; 13 bases fit TRBD2. CDR3 length equals 17 residues. J lost 7 bases, V lost 0 bases, and 7 bases had no gene match. Germline V lookup: CDR1 SGHRS, CDR2 YFSETQ. CDR3 in amino acids: CASSLEGRLAGGNEQFF. CDR3 nucleotides: TGCGCCAGCAGCTTGGAGGGAAGACTAGCGGGAGGTAATGAGCAGTTCTTC. The variable domain in full, completed from reference TRBV5-1 and TRBJ2-1, reads KAGVTQTPRYLIKTRGQQVTLSCSPISGHRSVSWYQQTPGQGLQFLFEYFSETQRNKGNFPGRFSGRQFSNSRSEMNVSTLELGDSALYLCASSLEGRLAGGNEQFFGPGTRLTVL.

This clonotype was detected many times. V gene TRBV28 combines with J gene TRBJ2-3; a weak D match, TRBD1 (5 bases). The V gene lost 6 bases and the J gene lost 5 bases, with 21 bases spanning the gap. The CDR3 runs 16 residues. Per germline, CDR1 MDHEN and CDR2 SYDVKM. The CDR3 reads CASSWDTGVALDTQYF. Here the CDR3 DNA reads TGTGCCAGCAGCTGGGATACAGGAGTGGCCCTAGATACGCAGTATTTT.

This clonotype was seen repeatedly, ten times or more. The V gene is TRBV12-3 or TRBV12-4, the J gene TRBJ1-5; maybe TRBD1 (6 bases). Trimming took off 4 bases at V and 3 bases at J, with 16 bases between the two ends. The CDR3 is made up of 16 amino acids. The CDR3, as DNA: TGTGCCAGCAGTTCTAACAGGGCGTCCTACAATCAGCCCCAGCATTTT. The encoded protein is CASSSNRASYNQPQHF.

This clonotype appeared many times. The chain employs TRBV29-1 and TRBJ1-1; the D gene is possibly TRBD1 (5 bases). CDR1 SQVTM and CDR2 ANQGSEA come from the germline V gene. V shed 5 bases and J shed 3 bases, with 7 bases lying between them. There are 11 residues in the CDR3. DNA of the CDR3: TGCAGCGTTCGGGGGGACACTGAAGCTTTCTTT. Translating gives CSVRGDTEAFF. Looking up the rest from reference TRBV29-1 and TRBJ1-1 gives the full variable domain: SAVISQKPSRDICQRGTSLTIQCQVDSQVTMMFWYRQQPGQSLTLIATANQGSEATYESGFVIDKFPISRPNLTFSTLTVSNMSPEDSSIYLCSVRGDTEAFFGQGTRLTVV.

This clonotype was counted at least ten times. The chain has TRBV4-3 and TRBJ2-7; D ambiguous. Germline values: CDR1 LGHNA, CDR2 YSLEER. Trimming removed 0 bases at V and 2 bases at J, with 5 bases between. The CDR3 runs 13 residues. The CDR3: CASSQDQAYEQYF. The CDR3 bases are TGCGCCAGCAGCCAAGATCAGGCCTACGAGCAGTACTTC.

CDR3 in amino acids: CSARRPADTQYF. CDR3 DNA sequence: TGCAGTGCTAGAAGGCCGGCAGATACGCAGTATTTT. The V gene is TRBV20-1, the J gene TRBJ2-3; no reliable D call. The CDR3 consists of 12 residues. Germline loops: CDR1 DFQATT, CDR2 SNEGSKA (reference sequence). Trimming left V 2 bases short and J 4 bases short, with 7 bases between.

This clonotype was detected ten times or more. The rearrangement links TRBV7-2 to TRBJ1-3; D might be TRBD1 (5 bases). Deletions cut 5 bases from V and 6 bases from J, with 11 bases between. Germline CDR1 reads SGHTA; CDR2 reads FQGNSA. The CDR3 is 13 residues long. This chain's CDR3 is CASSLHGANTIYF. Here the CDR3 DNA reads TGTGCCAGCAGCCTCCATGGGGCAAACACCATATATTTT.

This chain connects TRBV4-3 to TRBJ2-3; D is uncertain. Germline V gene data show CDR1 as LGHNA and CDR2 as YSLEER. V lost 5 bases and J lost 0, with 12 bases in between. This CDR3 contains 15 residues. The CDR3 protein is CASSMGPSSTDTQYF. For the CDR3, the DNA is TGCGCCAGCAGCATGGGCCCAAGCAGCACAGATACGCAGTATTTT.